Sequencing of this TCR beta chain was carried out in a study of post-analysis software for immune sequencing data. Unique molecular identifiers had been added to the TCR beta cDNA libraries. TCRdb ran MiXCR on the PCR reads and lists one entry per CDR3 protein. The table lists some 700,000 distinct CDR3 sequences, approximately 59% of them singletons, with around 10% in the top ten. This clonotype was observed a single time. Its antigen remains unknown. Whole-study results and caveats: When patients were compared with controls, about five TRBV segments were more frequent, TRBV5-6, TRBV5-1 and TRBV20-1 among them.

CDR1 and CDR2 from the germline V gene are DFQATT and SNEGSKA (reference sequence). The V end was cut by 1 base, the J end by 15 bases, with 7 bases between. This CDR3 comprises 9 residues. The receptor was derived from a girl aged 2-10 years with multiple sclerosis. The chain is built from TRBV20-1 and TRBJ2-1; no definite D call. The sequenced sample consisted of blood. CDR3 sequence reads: CSARVIAFF. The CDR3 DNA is TGCAGTGCTAGAGTAATTGCGTTCTTC.